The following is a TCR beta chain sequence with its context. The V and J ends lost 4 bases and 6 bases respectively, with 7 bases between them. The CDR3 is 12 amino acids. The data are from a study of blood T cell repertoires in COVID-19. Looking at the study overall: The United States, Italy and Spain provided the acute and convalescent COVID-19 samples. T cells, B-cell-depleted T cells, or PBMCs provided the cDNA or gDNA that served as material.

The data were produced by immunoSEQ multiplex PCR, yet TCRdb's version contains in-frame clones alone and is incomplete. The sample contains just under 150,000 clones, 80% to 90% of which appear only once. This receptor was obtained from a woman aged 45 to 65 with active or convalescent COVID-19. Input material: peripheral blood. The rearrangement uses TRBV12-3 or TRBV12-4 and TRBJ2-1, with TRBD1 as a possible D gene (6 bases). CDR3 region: CASSWTANEQFF. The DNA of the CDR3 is TGTGCCAGCAGTTGGACAGCCAATGAGCAGTTCTTC.